The 12 T cell receptor beta chains reported below all come from one sample, sequenced in a study of blood T cell repertoires in COVID-19. Sequenced by immunoSEQ multiplex PCR; TCRdb stores in-frame clones only, minus some. Here the sample spans 80,000 to 100,000 clones, 80% being singletons. What was sequenced was peripheral blood. These receptors all stem from a human donor in a cohort sampled during active COVID-19.

The chain is built from TRBV10-3 and TRBJ2-1; 9 bases match TRBD2. Losses at the gene ends were 0 bases for V and 6 bases for J; bases not matched to a gene: 12. The CDR3 contains 18 residues. Germline V gives CDR1 ENHRY, CDR2 SYGVKD. CDR3 protein: CAISESLAGGFSANEQFF. CDR3 DNA: TGTGCCATCAGTGAGTCGCTTGCGGGAGGGTTTTCGGCCAATGAGCAGTTCTTC.

The chain links TRBV7-9 to TRBJ2-3; the match to TRBD2 covers 13 bases. The CDR3 covers 17 residues. Germline V gene lookup returns CDR1 SEHNR and CDR2 FQNEAQ (reference sequence). Losses at the gene ends were 5 bases for V and 6 bases for J; bases not matched to a gene: 11. CDR3 coding DNA: TGTGCCAGCAGCGGACTACTAGCGGGAGGGCGAGGGGATACGCAGTATTTT. Its translation is CASSGLLAGGRGDTQYF.

The chain uses TRBV7-8 and TRBJ2-2; 7 positions agree with TRBD2. This CDR3 spans 16 amino acids. Germline trimming cut 6 bases from V and 2 bases from J; bases unmatched to any gene: 9. Germline V gives CDR1 SGHVS, CDR2 FQNEAQ. The CDR3 DNA is TGTGCCAGCAGTTCGGTAGCGGGCTTAAACACCGGGGAGCTGTTTTTT. Encoded protein: CASSSVAGLNTGELFF.

The chain recombines TRBV11-2 with TRBJ2-7, with D possibly being TRBD1 (5 bases). Trimming took off 7 bases at V and 2 bases at J, with 9 bases between the two ends. The CDR3 is 12 amino acids. Germline lookup yields CDR1 SGHAT and CDR2 FQNNGV. In DNA form, the CDR3 reads TGTGCCAGCACAAGGGGTACCTACGAGCAGTACTTC. This codes for CASTRGTYEQYF.

The chain couples TRBV19 to TRBJ1-1; 11 nucleotides agree with TRBD1. Germline CDR1 reads LNHDA; CDR2 reads SQIVND (reference sequence). V lost 4 bases, J lost 3 bases, and 1 base stayed unmatched. This CDR3 has 14 residues. This CDR3 is CASSRTGGYTEAFF. The CDR3 nucleotides read TGTGCCAGTAGTAGGACAGGGGGCTACACTGAAGCTTTCTTT.

The rearrangement links TRBV28 to TRBJ1-4; possible D gene TRBD1, 5 bases. Germline CDR1 is MDHEN and CDR2 is SYDVKM. The CDR3 totals 14 residues. V was shortened by 6 bases and J by 7 bases, with 15 bases between the two germline ends. CDR3 sequence reads: CASRNRMIGEKLFF. For the CDR3, the DNA is TGTGCCAGCAGGAACAGGATGATCGGTGAAAAACTGTTTTTT.

The V call is TRBV6-6, the J call TRBJ2-5, with 8 bases lining up with TRBD1. CDR3 size: 13 residues. Germline lookup yields CDR1 MNHNY and CDR2 SVGAGI (reference sequence). V dropped 2 bases and J dropped 9; count of bases not matched to a gene: 5. This chain's CDR3 is CASSYTPGQAQYF. The CDR3 DNA is TGTGCCAGCAGTTACACTCCGGGACAGGCCCAGTACTTC.

This clone was picked up a small number of times. The V call is TRBV5-1, the J call TRBJ1-4; 8 positions match TRBD1. CDR3 length: 14 residues. The V gene's germline CDR1 is SGHRS and CDR2 YFSETQ. Unmatched junction bases numbered 5, after V lost 3 bases and J lost 7 bases. The CDR3 DNA follows: TGCGCCAGCAGCTCGGGACAGGCGGGTGAAAAACTGTTTTTT. It encodes CASSSGQAGEKLFF.

This chain links TRBV6-5 with TRBJ2-7; 8 bases map to TRBD1. The V gene's germline CDR1 is MNHEY and CDR2 SVGAGI. CDR3 length: 15 amino acids. V was clipped by 2 bases and J by 6 bases; unmatched bases: 9. The CDR3 DNA follows: TGTGCCAGCAGTTACGCTAGGACAGGGTCTCCCGAGCAGTACTTC. Its protein product is CASSYARTGSPEQYF.

This clone occurred a few times. V and J are TRBV4-1 and TRBJ2-7; D is perhaps TRBD2 (6 bases). The V gene's germline CDR1 is MGHRA and CDR2 YSYEKL. V was cut by 4 bases and J by 2 bases, with 12 bases left in between. The CDR3 sequence is 14 residues long. The CDR3 DNA reads TGCGCCAGCAGCCCGGGAGCGGCTGCCTACGAGCAGTACTTC. Its translation is CASSPGAAAYEQYF.

The chain recombines TRBV6-5 with TRBJ1-1, with D possibly matching TRBD1 (5 bases). Germline loops: CDR1 MNHEY, CDR2 SVGAGI. This CDR3 has 15 residues. V was shortened by 2 bases and J by 3 bases, with 13 bases between the two germline ends. The CDR3 DNA sequence: TGTGCCAGCAGTTACGACCTCGGGGGGTACACTGAAGCTTTCTTT. Translation: CASSYDLGGYTEAFF.

This CDR3 is CASSPGGDREQYF. In DNA, the CDR3 is TGTGCCAGCAGCCCGGGGGGGGATCGCGAGCAGTACTTC. V gene TRBV7-2 combines with J gene TRBJ2-7; 8 positions agree with TRBD2. The CDR3 is made up of 13 amino acids. With 5 bases clipped from V and 6 bases from J, the junction kept 6 bases outside the gene matches. From germline, CDR1 is SGHTA and CDR2 FQGNSA. The full variable domain, with the rest looked up from reference TRBV7-2 and TRBJ2-7, is GAGVSQSPSNKVTEKGKDVELRCDPISGHTALYWYRQSLGQGLEFLIYFQGNSAPDKSGLPSDRFSAERTGGSVSTLTIQRTQQEDSAVYLCASSPGGDREQYFGPGTRLTVT.